This TCR beta chain was obtained from a study of shared clonotypes between healthy human individuals. Looking at the study overall: CD8 memory received one plate per donor, CD8 naive two, CD4 memory three and CD4 naive three.

TCRdb's copy holds only in-frame clones and misses some; the assay was immunoSEQ multiplex PCR. The repertoire includes about 1 million clones, about 74% of them detected once, and around 1.4% sits in the top ten. With respect to this clone: Its matching antigen is unknown.

CD45RA+ naive and CD45RA-negative memory subsets were separated from CD4+ cells. This CDR3 contains 13 residues. Germline CDR1 and CDR2: SGHVT and SQSDAQ. The V and J ends lost 1 base and 6 bases respectively, with 10 bases between them. Regarding the study as a whole: Naive CD4 clonotypes were shared across a handful of donors at about 5.3%.

The sample was memory CD4+ T cells sorted from blood. Subset given: CD45RA-negative fraction. This TCR came from a man younger than 35 in good health. The chain uses TRBV7-4 and TRBJ2-7; D gene uncertain. The CDR3 DNA sequence: TGTGCCAGCAGCTTAGGCCCAGTCGCCGAGCAGTACTTC. Translation gives CASSLGPVAEQYF.